The clone carrying this T cell receptor beta chain was found many times. The sample is drawn from a study of response to subunit inactivated influenza vaccine. TCRdb recomputed calls from the RT-PCR reads with MiXCR, one row per CDR3 protein. The table records roughly 170,000 distinct CDR3 sequences, about 9.3% of them present only once. The sample in question was non-naive T cells sorted from PBMCs, obtained on the day of vaccination. The sequence came from a man aged 45-65 years who received an inactivated influenza vaccine.

CDR3 residues: CASSLIGGQETQYF. The CDR3 nucleotides are TGTGCCAGCAGCTTGATAGGGGGGCAAGAGACCCAGTACTTC. The chain couples TRBV5-5 to TRBJ2-5; D might be TRBD1 or TRBD2, each matching 6 bases. There are 14 residues in the CDR3. Per the germline V gene, CDR1 is SGHKS and CDR2 is YYEKEE (reference sequence). Trimming took off 1 base at V and 2 bases at J, with 9 bases between the two ends.